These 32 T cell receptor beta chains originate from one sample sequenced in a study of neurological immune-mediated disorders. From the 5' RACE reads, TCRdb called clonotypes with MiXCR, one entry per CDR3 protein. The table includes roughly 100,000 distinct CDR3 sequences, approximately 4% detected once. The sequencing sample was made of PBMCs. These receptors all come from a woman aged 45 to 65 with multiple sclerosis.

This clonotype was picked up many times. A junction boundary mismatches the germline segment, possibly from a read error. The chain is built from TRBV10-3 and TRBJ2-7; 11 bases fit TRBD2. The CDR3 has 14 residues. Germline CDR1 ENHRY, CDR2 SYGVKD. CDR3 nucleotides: TGTGCCATCACTGAGACTAGCGGGGACTACGAGCAGTACTTC. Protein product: CAITETSGDYEQYF.

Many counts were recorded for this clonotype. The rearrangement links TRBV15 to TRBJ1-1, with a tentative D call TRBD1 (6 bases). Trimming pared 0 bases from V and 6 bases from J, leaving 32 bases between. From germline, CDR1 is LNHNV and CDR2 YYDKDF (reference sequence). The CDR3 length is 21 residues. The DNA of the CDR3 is TGTGCCACCAGCAGAGAAGGGACACCAGCGTCGTGGGTCGTAATAGATCCTGAAGCTTTCTTT. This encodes CATSREGTPASWVVIDPEAFF.

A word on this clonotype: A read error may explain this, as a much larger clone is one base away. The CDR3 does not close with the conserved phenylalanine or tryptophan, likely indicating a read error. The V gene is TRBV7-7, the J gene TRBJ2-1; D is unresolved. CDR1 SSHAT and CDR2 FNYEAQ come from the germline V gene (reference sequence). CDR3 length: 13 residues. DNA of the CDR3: TGTGCTAGCAGCTCCGATCGAGGCAGTGAGCAGTTCTTG. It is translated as CASSSDRGSEQFL.

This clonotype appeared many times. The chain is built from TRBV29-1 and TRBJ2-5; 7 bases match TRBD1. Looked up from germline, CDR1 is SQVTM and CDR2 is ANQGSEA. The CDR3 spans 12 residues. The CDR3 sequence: CTTGTAQETQYF. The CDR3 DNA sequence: TGCACCACAGGGACAGCGCAAGAGACCCAGTACTTC.

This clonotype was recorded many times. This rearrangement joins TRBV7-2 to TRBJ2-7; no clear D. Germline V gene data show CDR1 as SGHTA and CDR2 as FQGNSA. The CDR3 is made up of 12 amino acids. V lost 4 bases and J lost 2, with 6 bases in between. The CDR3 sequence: CASSYKTYEQYF. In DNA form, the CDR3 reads TGTGCCAGCAGCTATAAAACCTACGAGCAGTACTTC.

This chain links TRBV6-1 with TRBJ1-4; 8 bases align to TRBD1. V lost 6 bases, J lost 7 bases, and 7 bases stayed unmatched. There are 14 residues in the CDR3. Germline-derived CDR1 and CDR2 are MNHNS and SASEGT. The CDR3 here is CASSLGQGAEKLFF. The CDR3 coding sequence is TGTGCCAGCAGCTTGGGGCAGGGGGCTGAAAAACTGTTTTTT.

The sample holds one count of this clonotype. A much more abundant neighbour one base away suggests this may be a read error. The CDR3 region is CSATDTSGGSEKYF. CDR3 bases: TGCAGTGCTACGGACACTAGCGGGGGAAGCGAGAAGTACTTC. The genes are TRBV20-1 and TRBJ2-7; 11 bases are shared with TRBD2. Germline V gene data show CDR1 as DFQATT and CDR2 as SNEGSKA (reference sequence). The CDR3 loop spans 14 amino acids.

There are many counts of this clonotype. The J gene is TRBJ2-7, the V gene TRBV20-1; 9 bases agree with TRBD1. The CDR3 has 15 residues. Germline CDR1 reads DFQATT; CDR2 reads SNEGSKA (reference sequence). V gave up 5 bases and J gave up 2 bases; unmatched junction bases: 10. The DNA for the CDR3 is TGCAGTGCTCGGCTTGGGACAGGGCCCCCCTACGAGCAGTACTTC. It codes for CSARLGTGPPYEQYF.

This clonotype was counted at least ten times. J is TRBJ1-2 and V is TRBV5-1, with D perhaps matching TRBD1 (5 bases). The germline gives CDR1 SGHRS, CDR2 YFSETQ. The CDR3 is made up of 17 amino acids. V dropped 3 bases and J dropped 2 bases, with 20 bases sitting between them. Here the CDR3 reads CASSSLSLSQGNYGYTF. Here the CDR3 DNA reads TGCGCCAGCAGCTCCCTTTCACTCTCGCAGGGAAACTATGGCTACACCTTC. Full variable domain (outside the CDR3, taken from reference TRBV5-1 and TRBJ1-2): KAGVTQTPRYLIKTRGQQVTLSCSPISGHRSVSWYQQTPGQGLQFLFEYFSETQRNKGNFPGRFSGRQFSNSRSEMNVSTLELGDSALYLCASSSLSLSQGNYGYTFGSGTRLTVV.

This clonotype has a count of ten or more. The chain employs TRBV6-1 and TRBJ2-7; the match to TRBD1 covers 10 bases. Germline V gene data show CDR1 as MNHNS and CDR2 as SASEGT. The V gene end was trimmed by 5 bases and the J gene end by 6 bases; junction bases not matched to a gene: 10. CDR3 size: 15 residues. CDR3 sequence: CASSLAGTGVGEQYF. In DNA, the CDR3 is TGTGCCAGCAGTTTAGCCGGGACAGGGGTAGGCGAGCAGTACTTC.

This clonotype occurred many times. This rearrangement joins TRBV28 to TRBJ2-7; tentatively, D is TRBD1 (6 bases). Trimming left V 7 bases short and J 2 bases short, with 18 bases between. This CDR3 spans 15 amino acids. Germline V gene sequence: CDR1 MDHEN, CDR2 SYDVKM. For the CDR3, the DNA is TGTGCCAGCACCAACCAACAGGGTAGCGCCTACGAGCAGTACTTC. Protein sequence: CASTNQQGSAYEQYF. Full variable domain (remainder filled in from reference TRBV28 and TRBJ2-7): DVKVTQSSRYLVKRTGEKVFLECVQDMDHENMFWYRQDPGLGLRLIYFSYDVKMKEKGDIPEGYSVSREKKERFSLILESASTNQTSMYLCASTNQQGSAYEQYFGPGTRLTVT.

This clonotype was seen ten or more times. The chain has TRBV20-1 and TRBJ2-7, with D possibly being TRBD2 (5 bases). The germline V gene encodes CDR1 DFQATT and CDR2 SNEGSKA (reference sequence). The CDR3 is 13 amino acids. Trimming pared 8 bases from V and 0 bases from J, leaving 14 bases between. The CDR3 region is CSSQDFSSYEQYF. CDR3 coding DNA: TGCAGTTCTCAGGACTTCAGCTCCTACGAGCAGTACTTC.

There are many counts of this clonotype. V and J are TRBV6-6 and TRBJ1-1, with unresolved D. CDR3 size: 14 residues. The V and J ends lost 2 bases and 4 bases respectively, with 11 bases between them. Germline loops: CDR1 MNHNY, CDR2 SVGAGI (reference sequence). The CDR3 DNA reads TGTGCCAGCAGTTACCGTGGCTTGGGCACTGAAGCTTTCTTT. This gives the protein CASSYRGLGTEAFF.

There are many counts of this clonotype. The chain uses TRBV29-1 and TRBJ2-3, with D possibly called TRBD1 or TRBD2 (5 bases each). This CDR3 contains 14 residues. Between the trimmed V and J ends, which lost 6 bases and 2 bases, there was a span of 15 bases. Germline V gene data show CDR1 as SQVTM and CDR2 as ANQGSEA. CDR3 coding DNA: TGCAGCGTGTTGGGGCGAGGGTTCACAGATACGCAGTATTTT. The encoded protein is CSVLGRGFTDTQYF.

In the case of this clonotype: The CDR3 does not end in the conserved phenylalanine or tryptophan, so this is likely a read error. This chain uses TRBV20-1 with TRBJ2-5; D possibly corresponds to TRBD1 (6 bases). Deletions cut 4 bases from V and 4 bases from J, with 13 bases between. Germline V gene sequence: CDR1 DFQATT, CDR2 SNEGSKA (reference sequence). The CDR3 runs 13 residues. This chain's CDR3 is CSATNRAPETQYL. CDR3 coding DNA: TGCAGTGCTACGAACAGGGCCCCAGAGACCCAGTACTTA.

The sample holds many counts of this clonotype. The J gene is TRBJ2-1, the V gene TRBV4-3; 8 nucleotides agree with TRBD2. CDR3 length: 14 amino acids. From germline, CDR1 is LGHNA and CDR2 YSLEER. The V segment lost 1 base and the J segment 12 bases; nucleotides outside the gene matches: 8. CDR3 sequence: CASSQATSGGWQFF. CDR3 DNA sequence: TGCGCCAGCAGCCAAGCCACTAGCGGCGGATGGCAGTTCTTC.

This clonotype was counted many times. Here the CDR3 DNA reads TGCGCCAGCAGCACGGCGACTCCCTCCTACGAGCAGTACTTC. It specifies CASSTATPSYEQYF. V and J are TRBV5-1 and TRBJ2-7; D gene ambiguous. From germline, CDR1 is SGHRS and CDR2 YFSETQ. The length of the CDR3 is 14 residues. Trimming stripped 4 bases from V and 0 bases from J, with 11 bases between.

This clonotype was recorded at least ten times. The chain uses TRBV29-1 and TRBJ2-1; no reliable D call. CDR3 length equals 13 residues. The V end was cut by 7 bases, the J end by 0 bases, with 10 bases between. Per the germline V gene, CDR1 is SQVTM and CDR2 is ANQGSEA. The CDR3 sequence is CSGRIRSYNEQFF. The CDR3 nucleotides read TGCAGCGGAAGAATTCGCTCCTACAATGAGCAGTTCTTC.

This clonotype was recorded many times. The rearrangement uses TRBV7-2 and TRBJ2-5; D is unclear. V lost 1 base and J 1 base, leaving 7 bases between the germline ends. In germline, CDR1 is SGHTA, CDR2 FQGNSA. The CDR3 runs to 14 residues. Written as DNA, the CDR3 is TGTGCCAGCAGCTTAGGACTGTTCCAAGAGACCCAGTACTTC. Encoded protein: CASSLGLFQETQYF.

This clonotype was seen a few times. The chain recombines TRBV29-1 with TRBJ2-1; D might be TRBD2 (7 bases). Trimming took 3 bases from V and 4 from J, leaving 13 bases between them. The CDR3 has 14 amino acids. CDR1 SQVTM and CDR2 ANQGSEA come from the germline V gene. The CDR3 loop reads CSVDRGGSYNEQFF. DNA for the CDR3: TGCAGCGTTGATAGGGGGGGGTCGTACAATGAGCAGTTCTTC.

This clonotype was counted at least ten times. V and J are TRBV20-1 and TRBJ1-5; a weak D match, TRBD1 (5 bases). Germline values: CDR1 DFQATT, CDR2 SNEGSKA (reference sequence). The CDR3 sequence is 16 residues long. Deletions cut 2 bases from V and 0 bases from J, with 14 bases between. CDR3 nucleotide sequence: TGCAGTGCTAGATGGGGGGGTTTAAGTAGCAATCAGCCCCAGCATTTT. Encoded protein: CSARWGGLSSNQPQHF.

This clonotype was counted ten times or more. CDR3 sequence reads: CASSSITGVAFF. CDR3 coding DNA: TGTGCCAGCAGCTCCATTACAGGGGTAGCTTTCTTT. The V call is TRBV7-2, the J call TRBJ1-1, with 7 bases matching TRBD1. Trimming at V came to 4 bases and at J to 10 bases, leaving 6 bases not matched to a gene. This CDR3 has 12 residues. Germline V gives CDR1 SGHTA, CDR2 FQGNSA.

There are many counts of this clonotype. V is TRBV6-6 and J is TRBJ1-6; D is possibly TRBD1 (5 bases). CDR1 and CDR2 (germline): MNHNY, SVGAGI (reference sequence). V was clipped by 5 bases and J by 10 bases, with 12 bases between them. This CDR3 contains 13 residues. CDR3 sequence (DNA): TGTGCCAGCAGTACACAGGTAGGATCACCCCTCCACTTT. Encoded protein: CASSTQVGSPLHF.

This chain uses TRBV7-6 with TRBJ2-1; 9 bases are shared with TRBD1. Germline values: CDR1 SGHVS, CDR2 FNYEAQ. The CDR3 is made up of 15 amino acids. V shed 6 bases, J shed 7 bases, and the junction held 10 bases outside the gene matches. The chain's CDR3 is CASRAPGQGLNEQFF. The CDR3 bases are TGTGCCAGCAGAGCCCCGGGACAGGGCTTAAATGAGCAGTTCTTC.

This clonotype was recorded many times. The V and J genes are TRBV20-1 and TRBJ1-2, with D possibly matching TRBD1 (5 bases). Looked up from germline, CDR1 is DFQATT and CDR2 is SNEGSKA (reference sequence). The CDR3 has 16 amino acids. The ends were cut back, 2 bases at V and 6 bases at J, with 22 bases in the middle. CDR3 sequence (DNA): TGCAGTGCTAGATGGGGCGCCAATAGATGGGGGAATGGCTACACCTTC. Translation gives CSARWGANRWGNGYTF.

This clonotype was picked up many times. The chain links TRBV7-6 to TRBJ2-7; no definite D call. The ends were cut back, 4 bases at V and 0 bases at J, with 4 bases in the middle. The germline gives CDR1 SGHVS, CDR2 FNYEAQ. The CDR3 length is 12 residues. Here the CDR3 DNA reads TGTGCCAGCAGCTCAAGCTCCTACGAGCAGTACTTC. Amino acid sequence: CASSSSSYEQYF.

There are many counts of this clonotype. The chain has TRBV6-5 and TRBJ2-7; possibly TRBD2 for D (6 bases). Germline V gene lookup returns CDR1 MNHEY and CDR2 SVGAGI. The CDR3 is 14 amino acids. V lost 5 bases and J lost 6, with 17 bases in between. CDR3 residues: CASSAAGFGPEQYF. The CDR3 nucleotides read TGTGCCAGCAGTGCCGCGGGATTCGGCCCCGAGCAGTACTTC.

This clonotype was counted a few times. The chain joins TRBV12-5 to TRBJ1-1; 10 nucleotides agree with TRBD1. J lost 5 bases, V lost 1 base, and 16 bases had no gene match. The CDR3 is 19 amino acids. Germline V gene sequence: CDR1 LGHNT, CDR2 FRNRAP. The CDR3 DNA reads TGTGCTAGTGGTTTGGGGGCCCCGGGACAGGGGACCCAACGGACTGAAGCTTTCTTT. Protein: CASGLGAPGQGTQRTEAFF.

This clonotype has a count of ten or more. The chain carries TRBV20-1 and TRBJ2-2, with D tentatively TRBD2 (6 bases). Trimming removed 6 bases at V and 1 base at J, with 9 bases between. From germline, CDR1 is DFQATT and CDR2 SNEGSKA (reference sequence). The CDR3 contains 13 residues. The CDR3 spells CSAGEVNTGELFF. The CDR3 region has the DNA TGCAGTGCGGGGGAGGTGAACACCGGGGAGCTGTTTTTT.

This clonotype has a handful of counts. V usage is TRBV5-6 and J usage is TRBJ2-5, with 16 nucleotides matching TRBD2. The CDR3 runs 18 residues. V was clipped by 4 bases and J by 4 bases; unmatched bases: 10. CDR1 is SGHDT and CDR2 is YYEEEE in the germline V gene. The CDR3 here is CASSAAGTSGGAGETQYF. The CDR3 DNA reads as TGTGCCAGCAGCGCGGCCGGGACTAGCGGGGGGGCCGGAGAGACCCAGTACTTC.

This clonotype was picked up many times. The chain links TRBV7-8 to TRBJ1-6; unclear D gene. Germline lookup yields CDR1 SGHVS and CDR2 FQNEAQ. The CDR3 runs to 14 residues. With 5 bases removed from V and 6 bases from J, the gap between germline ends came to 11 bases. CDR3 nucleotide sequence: TGTGCCAGCAGCCCCGGGAGTTTTAATTCACCCCTCCACTTT. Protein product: CASSPGSFNSPLHF. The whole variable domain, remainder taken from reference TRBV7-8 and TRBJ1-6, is GAGVSQSPRYKVAKRGQDVALRCDPISGHVSLFWYQQALGQGPEFLTYFQNEAQLDKSGLPSDRFFAERPEGSVSTLKIQRTQQEDSAVYLCASSPGSFNSPLHFGNGTRLTVT.

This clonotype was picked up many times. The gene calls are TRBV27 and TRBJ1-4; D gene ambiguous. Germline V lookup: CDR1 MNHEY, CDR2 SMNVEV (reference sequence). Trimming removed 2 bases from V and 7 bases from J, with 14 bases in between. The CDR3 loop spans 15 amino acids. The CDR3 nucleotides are TGTGCCAGCAGTTTAAAGGCCCTCTTGAGTGAAAAACTGTTTTTT. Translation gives CASSLKALLSEKLFF.